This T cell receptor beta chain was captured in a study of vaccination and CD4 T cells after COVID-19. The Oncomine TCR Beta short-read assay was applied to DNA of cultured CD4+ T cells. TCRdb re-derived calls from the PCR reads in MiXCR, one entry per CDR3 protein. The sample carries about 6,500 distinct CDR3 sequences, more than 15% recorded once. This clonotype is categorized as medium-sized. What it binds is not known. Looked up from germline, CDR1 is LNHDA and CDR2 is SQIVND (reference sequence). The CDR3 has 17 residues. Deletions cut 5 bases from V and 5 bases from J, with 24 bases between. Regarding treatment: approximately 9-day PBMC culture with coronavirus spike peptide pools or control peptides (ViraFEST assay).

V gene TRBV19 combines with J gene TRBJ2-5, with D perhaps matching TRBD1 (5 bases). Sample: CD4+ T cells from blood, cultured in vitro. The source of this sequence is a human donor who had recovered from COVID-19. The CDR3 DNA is TGTGCCAGTAGTTCCCCGGCGACAGCCGAAAACCGGGAGACCCAGTACTTC. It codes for CASSSPATAENRETQYF.